This T cell receptor beta chain was captured by sequencing in a study of regulatory T cells in long-lasting Graves disease. Time point in this sample: newly diagnosed GD, antithyroid drugs for less than 3 months. RNA isolated from PBMCs was used to make the TCR library. The study, taken as a whole, reports: Persistent disease exhibited a predilection for TRBV28, TRBJ1-2 and TRBJ2-5.

Construction of the TCR beta libraries employed iRepertoire HTBI primers in conjunction with Arm-PCR of CDR3 regions. TCRdb reprocessed the multiplex PCR reads via MiXCR and lists one record per CDR3 protein. This table has roughly 360,000 distinct CDR3 sequences, approximately 12% appearing once. Germline V gene data show CDR1 as SGHVS and CDR2 as FQNEAQ. The CDR3 has 13 residues. This clonotype showed up just a few times. Its specificity is not known. This may come from a read error, since a much larger clone is one base off. Separately, the same data were catalogued under a study of T cells in Graves' hyperthyroidism and ophthalmopathy. That source reports: Those with hyperthyroidism were 18 to 65 years old, newly diagnosed, and ill for under 2 months. Clinical symptoms, serum thyroxine, TRAb, thyroid ultrasound and orbital computed tomography informed diagnoses.

This clonotype was obtained from a woman under 30 with Graves disease. The sample in question was peripheral blood mononuclear cells (PBMCs), obtained at new diagnosis, from a patient treated with antithyroid drugs. This chain links TRBV7-8 with TRBJ1-2, with D possibly being TRBD1 (5 bases). CDR3 bases: TGTGCCAGCGGCTTAGCGAGCAGGGATGGCTACACCTTC. Translating gives CASGLASRDGYTF.